This TCR beta chain was identified during a study of yellow fever vaccine responses in identical twins. V was pared by 7 bases and J by 5 bases, with 8 bases of the junction left unmatched. This CDR3 is built from 12 residues. Germline V lookup: CDR1 SQVTM, CDR2 ANQGSEA. TCRdb called the RT-PCR reads again in MiXCR, with one record for every CDR3 protein. The sample includes some 16,000 distinct CDR3 sequences, about four fifths of them seen just once. This receptor was obtained from a woman aged 18-30 years who received the yellow fever vaccine. The chain links TRBV29-1 to TRBJ2-7, with 7 bases that match TRBD1. Material: T cells from blood (PBMCs), unsorted or a sorted subset (not recorded which), obtained before or after yellow fever vaccination (not recorded which). CDR3 nucleotide sequence: TGCAGCGCCACGACAGGGTTCGACGAGCAGTACTTC. This sequence encodes CSATTGFDEQYF.